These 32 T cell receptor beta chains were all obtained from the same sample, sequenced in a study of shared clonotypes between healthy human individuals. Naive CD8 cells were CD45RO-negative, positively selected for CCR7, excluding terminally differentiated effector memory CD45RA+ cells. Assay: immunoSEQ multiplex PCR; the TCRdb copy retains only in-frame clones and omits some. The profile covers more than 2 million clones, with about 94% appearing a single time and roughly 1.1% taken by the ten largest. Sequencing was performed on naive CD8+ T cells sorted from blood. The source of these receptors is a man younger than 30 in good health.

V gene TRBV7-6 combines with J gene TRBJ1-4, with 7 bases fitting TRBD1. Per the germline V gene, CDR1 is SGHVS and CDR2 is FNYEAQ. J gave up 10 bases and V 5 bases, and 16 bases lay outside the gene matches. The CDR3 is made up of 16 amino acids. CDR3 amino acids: CASSPLGVTGFGKLFF. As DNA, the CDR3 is TGTGCCAGCAGCCCACTGGGGGTGACAGGGTTCGGAAAACTGTTTTTT.

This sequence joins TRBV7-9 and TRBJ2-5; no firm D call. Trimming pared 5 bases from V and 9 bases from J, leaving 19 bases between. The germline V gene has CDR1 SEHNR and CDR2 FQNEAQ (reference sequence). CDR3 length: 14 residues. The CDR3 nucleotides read TGTGCCAGCAGCCCACCTGCGTGGCCCCGAGCCCAGTACTTC. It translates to CASSPPAWPRAQYF. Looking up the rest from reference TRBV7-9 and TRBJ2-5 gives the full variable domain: DTGVSQNPRHKITKRGQNVTFRCDPISEHNRLYWYRQTLGQGPEFLTYFQNEAQLEKSRLLSDRFSAERPKGSFSTLEIQRTEQGDSAMYLCASSPPAWPRAQYFGPGTRLLVL.

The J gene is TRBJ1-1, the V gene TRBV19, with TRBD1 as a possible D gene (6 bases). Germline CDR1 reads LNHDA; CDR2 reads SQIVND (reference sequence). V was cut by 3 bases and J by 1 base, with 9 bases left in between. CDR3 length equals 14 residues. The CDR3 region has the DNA TGTGCCAGTAGTATCCTACAGGGGAACACTGAAGCTTTCTTT. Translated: CASSILQGNTEAFF. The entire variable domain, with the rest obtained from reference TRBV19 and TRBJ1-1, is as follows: DGGITQSPKYLFRKEGQNVTLSCEQNLNHDAMYWYRQDPGQGLRLIYYSQIVNDFQKGDIAEGYSVSREKKESFPLTVTSAQKNPTAFYLCASSILQGNTEAFFGQGTRLTVV.

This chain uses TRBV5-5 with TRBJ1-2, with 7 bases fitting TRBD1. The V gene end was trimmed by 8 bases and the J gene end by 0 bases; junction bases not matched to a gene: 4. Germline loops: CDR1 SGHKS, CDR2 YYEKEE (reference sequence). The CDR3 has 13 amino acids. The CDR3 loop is CASQTGTNYGYTF. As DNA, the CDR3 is TGTGCCAGTCAGACAGGGACTAACTATGGCTACACCTTC.

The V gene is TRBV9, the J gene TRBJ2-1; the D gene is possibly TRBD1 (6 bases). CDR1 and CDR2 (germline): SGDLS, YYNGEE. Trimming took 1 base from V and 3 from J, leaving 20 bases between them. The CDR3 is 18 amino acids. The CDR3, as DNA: TGTGCCAGCAGCGTATCCCTCCAAACCGGGACAAACTACAATGAGCAGTTCTTC. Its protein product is CASSVSLQTGTNYNEQFF. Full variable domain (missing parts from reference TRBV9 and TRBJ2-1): DSGVTQTPKHLITATGQRVTLRCSPRSGDLSVYWYQQSLDQGLQFLIQYYNGEERAKGNILERFSAQQFPDLHSELNLSSLELGDSALYFCASSVSLQTGTNYNEQFFGPGTRLTVL.

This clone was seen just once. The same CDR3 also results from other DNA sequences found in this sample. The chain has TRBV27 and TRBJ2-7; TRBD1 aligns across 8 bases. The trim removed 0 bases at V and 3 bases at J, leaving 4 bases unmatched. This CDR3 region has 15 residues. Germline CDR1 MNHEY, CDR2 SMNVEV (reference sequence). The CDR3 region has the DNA TGTGCCAGCAGTTTATCGTCAGGGGGCCTCTACGAGCAGTACTTC. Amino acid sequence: CASSLSSGGLYEQYF.

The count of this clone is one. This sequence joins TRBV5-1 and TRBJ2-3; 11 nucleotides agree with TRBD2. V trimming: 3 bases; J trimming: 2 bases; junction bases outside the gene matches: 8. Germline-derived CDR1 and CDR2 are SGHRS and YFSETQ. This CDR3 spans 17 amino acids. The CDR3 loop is CASSSPPGLAVTDTQYF. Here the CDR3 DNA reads TGCGCCAGCAGCTCGCCCCCGGGACTAGCGGTCACAGATACGCAGTATTTT. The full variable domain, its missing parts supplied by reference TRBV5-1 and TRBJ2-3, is KAGVTQTPRYLIKTRGQQVTLSCSPISGHRSVSWYQQTPGQGLQFLFEYFSETQRNKGNFPGRFSGRQFSNSRSEMNVSTLELGDSALYLCASSSPPGLAVTDTQYFGPGTRLTVL.

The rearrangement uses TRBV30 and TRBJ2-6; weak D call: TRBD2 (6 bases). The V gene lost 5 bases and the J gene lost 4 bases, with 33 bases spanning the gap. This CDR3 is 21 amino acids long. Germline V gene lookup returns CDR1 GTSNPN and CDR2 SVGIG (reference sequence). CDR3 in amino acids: CAWGPTPGRNTPVTGANVLTF. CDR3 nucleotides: TGTGCCTGGGGTCCCACTCCCGGGAGAAACACCCCCGTAACCGGGGCCAACGTCCTGACTTTC.

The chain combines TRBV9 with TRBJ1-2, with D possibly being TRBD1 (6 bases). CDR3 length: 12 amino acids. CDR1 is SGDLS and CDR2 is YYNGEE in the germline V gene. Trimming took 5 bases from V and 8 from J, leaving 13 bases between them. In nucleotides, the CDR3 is TGTGCCAGCAGACAGGGCAATATGGGCTACACCTTC. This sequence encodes CASRQGNMGYTF. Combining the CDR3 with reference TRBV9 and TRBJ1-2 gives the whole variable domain DSGVTQTPKHLITATGQRVTLRCSPRSGDLSVYWYQQSLDQGLQFLIQYYNGEERAKGNILERFSAQQFPDLHSELNLSSLELGDSALYFCASRQGNMGYTFGSGTRLTVV.

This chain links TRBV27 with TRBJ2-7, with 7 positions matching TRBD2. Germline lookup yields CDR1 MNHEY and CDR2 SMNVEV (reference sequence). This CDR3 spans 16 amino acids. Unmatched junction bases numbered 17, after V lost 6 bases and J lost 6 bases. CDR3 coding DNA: TGTGCCAGCAGCTCAAGCGGGACTCTTCTGGCCGGCGAGCAGTACTTC. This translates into CASSSSGTLLAGEQYF.

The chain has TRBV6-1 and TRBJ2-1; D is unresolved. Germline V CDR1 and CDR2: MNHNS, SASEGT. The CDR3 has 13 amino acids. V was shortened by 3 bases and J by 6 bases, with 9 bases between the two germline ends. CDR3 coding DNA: TGTGCCAGCAGTGAGGGAATCTTCAATGAGCAGTTCTTC. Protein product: CASSEGIFNEQFF.

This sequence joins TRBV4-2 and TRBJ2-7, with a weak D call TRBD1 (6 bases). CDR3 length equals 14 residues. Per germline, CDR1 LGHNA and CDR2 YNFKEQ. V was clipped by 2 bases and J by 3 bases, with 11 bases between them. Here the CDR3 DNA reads TGTGCCAGCAGCCAAAGGACAGAAGGCTACGAGCAGTACTTC. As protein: CASSQRTEGYEQYF.

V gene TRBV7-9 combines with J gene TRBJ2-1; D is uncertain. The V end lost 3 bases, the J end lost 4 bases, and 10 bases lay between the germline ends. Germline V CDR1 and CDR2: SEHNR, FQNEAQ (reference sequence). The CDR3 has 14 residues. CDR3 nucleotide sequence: TGTGCCAGCAGCTTTAAGGGCGGTTACAATGAGCAGTTCTTC. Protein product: CASSFKGGYNEQFF. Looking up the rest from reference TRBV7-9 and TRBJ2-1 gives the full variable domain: DTGVSQNPRHKITKRGQNVTFRCDPISEHNRLYWYRQTLGQGPEFLTYFQNEAQLEKSRLLSDRFSAERPKGSFSTLEIQRTEQGDSAMYLCASSFKGGYNEQFFGPGTRLTVL.

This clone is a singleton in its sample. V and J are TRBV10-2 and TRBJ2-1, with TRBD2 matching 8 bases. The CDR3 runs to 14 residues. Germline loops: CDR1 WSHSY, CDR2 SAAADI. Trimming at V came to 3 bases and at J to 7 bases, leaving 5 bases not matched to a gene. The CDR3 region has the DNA TGCGCCAGCAGTGATTTAGCGGGGTGGAATGAGCAGTTCTTC. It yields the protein CASSDLAGWNEQFF.

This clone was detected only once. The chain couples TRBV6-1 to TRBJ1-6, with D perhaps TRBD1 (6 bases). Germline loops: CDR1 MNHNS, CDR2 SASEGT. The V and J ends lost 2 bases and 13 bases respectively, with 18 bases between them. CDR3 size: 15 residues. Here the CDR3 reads CASSEIGGGRFPLHF. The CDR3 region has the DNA TGTGCCAGCAGTGAAATTGGTGGGGGCCGTTTCCCCCTCCACTTT.

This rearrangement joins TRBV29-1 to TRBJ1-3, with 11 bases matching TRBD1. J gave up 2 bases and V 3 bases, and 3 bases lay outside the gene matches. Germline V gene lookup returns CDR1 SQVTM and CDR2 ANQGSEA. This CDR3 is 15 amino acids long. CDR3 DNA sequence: TGCAGCGTTGACGGGACAGGGGGTCCTGGAAACACCATATATTTT. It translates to CSVDGTGGPGNTIYF.

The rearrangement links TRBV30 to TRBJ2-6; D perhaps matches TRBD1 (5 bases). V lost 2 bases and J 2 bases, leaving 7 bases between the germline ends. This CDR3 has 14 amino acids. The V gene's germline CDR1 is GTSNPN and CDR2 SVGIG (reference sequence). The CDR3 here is CAWSTGPGANVLTF. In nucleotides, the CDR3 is TGTGCCTGGAGTACAGGCCCTGGGGCCAACGTCCTGACTTTC.

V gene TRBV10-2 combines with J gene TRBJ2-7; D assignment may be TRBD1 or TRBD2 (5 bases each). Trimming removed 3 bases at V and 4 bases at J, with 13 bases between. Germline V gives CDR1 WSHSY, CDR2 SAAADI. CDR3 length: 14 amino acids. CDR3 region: CASSDPGPGYEQYF. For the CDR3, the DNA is TGCGCCAGCAGTGACCCGGGACCCGGGTACGAGCAGTACTTC.

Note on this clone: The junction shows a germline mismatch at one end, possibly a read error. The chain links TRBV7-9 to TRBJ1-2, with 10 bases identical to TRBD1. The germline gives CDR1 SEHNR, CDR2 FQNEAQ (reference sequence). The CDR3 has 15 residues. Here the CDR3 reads CASRLGTGDNYGYTF. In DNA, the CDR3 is TGTGCCAGCAGATTAGGGACAGGGGACAACTATGGCTACACCTTC.

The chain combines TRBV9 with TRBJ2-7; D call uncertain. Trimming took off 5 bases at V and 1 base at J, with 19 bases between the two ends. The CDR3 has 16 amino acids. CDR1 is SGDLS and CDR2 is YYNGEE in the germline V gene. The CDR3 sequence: CASSLENRALSYEQYF. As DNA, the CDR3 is TGTGCCAGCAGTCTAGAGAACAGAGCCCTTTCCTACGAGCAGTACTTC.

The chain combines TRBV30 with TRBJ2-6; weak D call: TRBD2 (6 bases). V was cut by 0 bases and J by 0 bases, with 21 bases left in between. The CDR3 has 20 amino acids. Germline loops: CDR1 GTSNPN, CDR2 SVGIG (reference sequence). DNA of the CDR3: TGTGCCTGGAGTGTAAGAGCGGGCGGACATCCGAGCTCTGGGGCCAACGTCCTGACTTTC. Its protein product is CAWSVRAGGHPSSGANVLTF.

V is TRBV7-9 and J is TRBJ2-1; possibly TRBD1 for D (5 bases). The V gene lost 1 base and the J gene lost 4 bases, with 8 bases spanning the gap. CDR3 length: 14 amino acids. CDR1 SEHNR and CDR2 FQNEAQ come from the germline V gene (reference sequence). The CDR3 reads CASSLETAYNEQFF. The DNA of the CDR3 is TGTGCCAGCAGCTTAGAGACAGCTTACAATGAGCAGTTCTTC. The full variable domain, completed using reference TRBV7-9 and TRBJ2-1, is DTGVSQNPRHKITKRGQNVTFRCDPISEHNRLYWYRQTLGQGPEFLTYFQNEAQLEKSRLLSDRFSAERPKGSFSTLEIQRTEQGDSAMYLCASSLETAYNEQFFGPGTRLTVL.

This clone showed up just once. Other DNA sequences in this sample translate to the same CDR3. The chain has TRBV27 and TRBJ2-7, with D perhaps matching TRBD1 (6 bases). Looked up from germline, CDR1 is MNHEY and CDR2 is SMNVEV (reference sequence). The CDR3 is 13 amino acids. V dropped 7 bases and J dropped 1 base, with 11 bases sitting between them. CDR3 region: CASTSTGSYEQYF. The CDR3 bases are TGTGCCAGCACTTCTACAGGGTCCTACGAGCAGTACTTC.

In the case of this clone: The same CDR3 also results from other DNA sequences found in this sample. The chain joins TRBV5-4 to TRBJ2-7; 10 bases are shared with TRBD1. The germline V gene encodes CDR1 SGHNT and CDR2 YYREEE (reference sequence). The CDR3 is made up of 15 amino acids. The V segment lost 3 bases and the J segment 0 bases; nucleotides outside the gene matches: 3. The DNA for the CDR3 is TGTGCCAGCAGCTGGGGACAGGGGAGCTCCTACGAGCAGTACTTC. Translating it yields CASSWGQGSSYEQYF.

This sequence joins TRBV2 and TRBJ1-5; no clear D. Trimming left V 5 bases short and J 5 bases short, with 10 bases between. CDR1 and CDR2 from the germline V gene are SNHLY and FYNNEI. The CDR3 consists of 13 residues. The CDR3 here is CASSIWLDQPQHF. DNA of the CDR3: TGTGCCAGCAGTATTTGGCTTGATCAGCCCCAGCATTTT.

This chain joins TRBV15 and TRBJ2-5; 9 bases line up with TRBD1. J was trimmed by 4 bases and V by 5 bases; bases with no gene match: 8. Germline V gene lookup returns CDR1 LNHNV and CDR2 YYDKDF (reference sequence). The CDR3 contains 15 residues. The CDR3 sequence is CATSGPHRGLETQYF. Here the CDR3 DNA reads TGTGCCACCAGCGGACCCCACAGGGGGCTAGAGACCCAGTACTTC.

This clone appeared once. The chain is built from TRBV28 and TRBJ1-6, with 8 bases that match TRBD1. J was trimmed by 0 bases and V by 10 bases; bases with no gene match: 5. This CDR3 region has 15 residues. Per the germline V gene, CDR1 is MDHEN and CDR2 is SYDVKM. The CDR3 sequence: CATQGASSYNSPLHF. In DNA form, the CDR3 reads TGTGCCACTCAGGGGGCCAGCTCCTATAATTCACCCCTCCACTTT.

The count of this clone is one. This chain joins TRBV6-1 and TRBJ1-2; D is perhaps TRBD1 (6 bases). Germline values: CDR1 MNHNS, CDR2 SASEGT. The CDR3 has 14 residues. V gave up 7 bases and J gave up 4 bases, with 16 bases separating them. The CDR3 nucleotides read TGTGCCAGCATATTAACAGGGCCGTTCTATGGCTACACCTTC. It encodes CASILTGPFYGYTF.

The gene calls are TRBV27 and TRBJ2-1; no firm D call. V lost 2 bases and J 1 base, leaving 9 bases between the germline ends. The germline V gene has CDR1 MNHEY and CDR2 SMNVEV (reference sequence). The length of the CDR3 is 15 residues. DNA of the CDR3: TGTGCCAGCAGTTTAGGAAGGGATTCCTACAATGAGCAGTTCTTC. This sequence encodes CASSLGRDSYNEQFF.

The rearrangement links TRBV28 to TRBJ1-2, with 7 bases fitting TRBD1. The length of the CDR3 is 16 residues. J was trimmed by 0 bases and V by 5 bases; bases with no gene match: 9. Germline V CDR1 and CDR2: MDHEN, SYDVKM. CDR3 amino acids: CASSTTGLEPNYGYTF. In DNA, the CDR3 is TGTGCCAGCAGTACGACAGGGTTAGAACCTAACTATGGCTACACCTTC.

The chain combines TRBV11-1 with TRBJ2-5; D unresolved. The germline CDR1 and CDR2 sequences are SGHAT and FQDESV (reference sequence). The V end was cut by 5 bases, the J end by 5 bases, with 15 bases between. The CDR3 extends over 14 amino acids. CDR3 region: CASSTRLVMETQYF. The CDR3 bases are TGTGCCAGCAGCACGAGACTTGTTATGGAGACCCAGTACTTC.

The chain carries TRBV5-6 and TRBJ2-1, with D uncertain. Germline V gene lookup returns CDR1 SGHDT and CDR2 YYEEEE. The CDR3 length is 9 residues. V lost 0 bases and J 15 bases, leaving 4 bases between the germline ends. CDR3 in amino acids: CASSLGRFF. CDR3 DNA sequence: TGTGCCAGCAGCTTGGGTCGGTTCTTC.